The entry below describes one T cell receptor beta chain. The CDR3 consists of 16 residues. TCRdb keeps only in-frame clones here, not all; method: immunoSEQ multiplex PCR. The data show about 180,000 clones, around nine tenths seen once. The data originate from a study of control samples from healthy donors and cancer patients. The sequenced sample consisted of blood. The J gene is TRBJ2-7, the V gene TRBV21-1; the table's D call of TRBD1 was not tested on the DNA. TRBV21-1 is annotated as a pseudogene. The clonotype originates from a man aged 25 to 40 in good health. CDR3 in DNA: TGTGCCAGCAGCAAAGCAGGCAGGCCCTTCCCTTACGAGCAGTACTTC. Its protein is CASSKAGRPFPYEQYF.